The 19 T cell receptor beta chains below come from one sample, sequenced in a study of beta chain features in type 1 diabetes. cDNA synthesis used the whole RNA isolate, giving expressed TCRB sequences. This table comes from immunoSEQ multiplex PCR, and its TCRdb copy is limited to in-frame clones, with some not included. Among approximately 330,000 clones, approximately 11% were seen once, and the ten largest hold around 0.015%. Sequenced material: naive CD4+ T cells from blood. Receptor source: a woman younger than 45 in good health.

This chain links TRBV28 with TRBJ2-2, with TRBD1 as a possible D gene (6 bases). This CDR3 region has 13 residues. Trimming took 6 bases from V and 6 from J, leaving 11 bases between them. Germline V CDR1 and CDR2: MDHEN, SYDVKM. CDR3 nucleotides: TGTGCCAGCAGATTGGGGGCATCCGGGGAGCTGTTTTTT. This encodes CASRLGASGELFF.

This clone has more than one count but fewer than ten. This rearrangement joins TRBV28 to TRBJ2-1; D perhaps matches TRBD2 (5 bases). Germline V gives CDR1 MDHEN, CDR2 SYDVKM. The V end was cut by 6 bases, the J end by 6 bases, with 21 bases between. This CDR3 has 16 amino acids. CDR3 amino acids: CASSPGVRRAFNEQFF. CDR3 nucleotides: TGTGCCAGCAGCCCCGGAGTAAGGCGGGCGTTCAATGAGCAGTTCTTC.

This clone was recorded a few times. The CDR3 spells CATSQEPSSYNEQFF. Here the CDR3 DNA reads TGTGCCACCAGCCAAGAACCGAGCTCCTACAATGAGCAGTTCTTC. The chain has TRBV15 and TRBJ2-1; no definite D call. Germline V gene lookup returns CDR1 LNHNV and CDR2 YYDKDF (reference sequence). Trimming pared 5 bases from V and 0 bases from J, leaving 11 bases between. CDR3 length equals 15 residues.

This clone was counted only a few times. This sequence joins TRBV19 and TRBJ1-1, with TRBD1 matching 9 bases. Germline CDR1 and CDR2: LNHDA and SQIVND (reference sequence). J gave up 0 bases and V 5 bases, and 4 bases lay outside the gene matches. The CDR3 totals 15 residues. As DNA, the CDR3 is TGTGCCAGTAGTGTGGGACAGGGCATGAACACTGAAGCTTTCTTT. This codes for CASSVGQGMNTEAFF.

This clone was seen a handful of times. CDR3 amino acids: CASSLMVAETQYF. The CDR3 coding sequence is TGTGCCAGCAGCTTAATGGTGGCAGAGACCCAGTACTTC. The chain employs TRBV7-2 and TRBJ2-5; D not resolved. The CDR3 runs to 13 residues. The germline CDR1 and CDR2 sequences are SGHTA and FQGNSA. Trimming pared 2 bases from V and 4 bases from J, leaving 8 bases between.

This clone has more than one count but fewer than ten. The chain uses TRBV29-1 and TRBJ2-1; D may be TRBD2 (6 bases). The germline V and J ends were trimmed by 3 bases and 4 bases, with 13 bases remaining between them. Germline V gene data show CDR1 as SQVTM and CDR2 as ANQGSEA. This CDR3 has 14 residues. Here the CDR3 DNA reads TGCAGCGTTGATATAGCGGAGCTATACAATGAGCAGTTCTTC. The encoded protein is CSVDIAELYNEQFF.

This clone was detected a few times. The chain employs TRBV5-1 and TRBJ2-2, with no clear D. The CDR3 contains 13 residues. V shed 6 bases and J shed 2 bases, with 8 bases lying between them. CDR1 and CDR2 from the germline V gene are SGHRS and YFSETQ. The DNA of the CDR3 is TGCGCCAGCACCCCCTCTAACACCGGGGAGCTGTTTTTT. The encoded protein is CASTPSNTGELFF.

The rearrangement links TRBV5-1 to TRBJ2-2, with 7 bases lining up with TRBD1. V dropped 4 bases and J dropped 4; count of bases not matched to a gene: 13. CDR1 and CDR2 (germline): SGHRS, YFSETQ. The CDR3 runs to 17 residues. CDR3 DNA: TGCGCCAGCAGCCACTCCCCGGGACAGAGCTTCACCGGGGAGCTGTTTTTT. It encodes CASSHSPGQSFTGELFF.

The chain uses TRBV2 and TRBJ2-7, with TRBD2 matching 10 bases. CDR1 is SNHLY and CDR2 is FYNNEI in the germline V gene. The CDR3 spans 14 residues. V was clipped by 4 bases and J by 5 bases; unmatched bases: 5. In DNA form, the CDR3 reads TGTGCCAGCAGTGTACTAGCGGGAAGCCACGAGCAGTACTTC. As protein: CASSVLAGSHEQYF.

The V and J genes are TRBV27 and TRBJ1-1, with D uncertain. Germline CDR1 MNHEY, CDR2 SMNVEV (reference sequence). The CDR3 covers 13 residues. V gave up 6 bases and J gave up 0 bases, with 8 bases separating them. Here the CDR3 DNA reads TGTGCCAGCAGCACCCGCGTGAACACTGAAGCTTTCTTT. Translating it yields CASSTRVNTEAFF.

In its sample, this clone was seen a few times. The chain carries TRBV5-4 and TRBJ2-1; D ambiguous. Per the germline V gene, CDR1 is SGHNT and CDR2 is YYREEE (reference sequence). Trimming cost V 0 bases and J 4 bases, with 11 bases left between them. This CDR3 spans 15 amino acids. CDR3 region: CASSLDSPLYNEQFF. CDR3 bases: TGTGCCAGCAGCTTGGACAGTCCTCTTTACAATGAGCAGTTCTTC. Full variable domain (outside the CDR3, taken from reference TRBV5-4 and TRBJ2-1): ETGVTQSPTHLIKTRGQQVTLRCSSQSGHNTVSWYQQALGQGPQFIFQYYREEENGRGNFPPRFSGLQFPNYSSELNVNALELDDSALYLCASSLDSPLYNEQFFGPGTRLTVL.

V usage is TRBV11-2 and J usage is TRBJ2-5; tentative D call: TRBD1 (6 bases). V lost 4 bases and J lost 5, with 14 bases in between. The CDR3 has 14 residues. The germline V gene has CDR1 SGHAT and CDR2 FQNNGV. The CDR3 bases are TGTGCCAGCAGCTACGAGGGGGTTGGGGAGACCCAGTACTTC. Its translation is CASSYEGVGETQYF.

This clone was seen a handful of times. The chain couples TRBV11-1 to TRBJ2-1, with TRBD1 matching 7 bases. The CDR3 has 15 residues. Trimming took 3 bases from V and 4 from J; bases not matched to a gene: 6. Looked up from germline, CDR1 is SGHAT and CDR2 is FQDESV (reference sequence). The CDR3 DNA follows: TGTGCCAGCAGCTTGACAGGGCGGACTTACAATGAGCAGTTCTTC. Translation: CASSLTGRTYNEQFF.

This chain uses TRBV7-2 with TRBJ2-1; TRBD2 aligns across 11 bases. CDR1 and CDR2 (germline): SGHTA, FQGNSA. CDR3 length equals 19 residues. V lost 1 base, J lost 1 base, and 9 bases stayed unmatched. The CDR3 nucleotides are TGTGCCAGCAGCTTAGTCTTGACTAGCGGGGCGGCGTCCTACAATGAGCAGTTCTTC. Amino acid sequence: CASSLVLTSGAASYNEQFF.

This clone occurred a few times. The chain has TRBV15 and TRBJ1-2, with 11 bases that match TRBD1. The V gene end was trimmed by 0 bases and the J gene end by 6 bases; junction bases not matched to a gene: 6. Germline assignment: CDR1 LNHNV and CDR2 YYDKDF (reference sequence). The CDR3 is 16 residues long. The CDR3 region is CATSRDSDRGRDGYTF. The CDR3 DNA sequence: TGTGCCACCAGCAGAGATTCGGACAGGGGGCGCGATGGCTACACCTTC. The complete variable domain, with remaining parts taken from reference TRBV15 and TRBJ1-2, reads DAMVIQNPRYQVTQFGKPVTLSCSQTLNHNVMYWYQQKSSQAPKLLFHYYDKDFNNEADTPDNFQSRRPNTSFCFLDIRSPGLGDTAMYLCATSRDSDRGRDGYTFGSGTRLTVV.

The genes are TRBV6-6 and TRBJ1-5, with TRBD1 as a possible D gene (5 bases). Germline CDR1 and CDR2: MNHNY and SVGAGI (reference sequence). V lost 7 bases and J lost 3, with 19 bases in between. The CDR3 has 16 amino acids. The CDR3 DNA follows: TGTGCCAGCAAAACAGAACAGGCGGTTTACAATCAGCCCCAGCATTTT. It translates to CASKTEQAVYNQPQHF.

This clone was counted between two and nine times. The CDR3, as DNA: TGTGCCAGCAGCTTAGGGACTAGCGTCCAAGAGACCCAGTACTTC. Translated, it gives CASSLGTSVQETQYF. The chain has TRBV7-9 and TRBJ2-5; 9 bases match TRBD2. The trim removed 1 base at V and 1 base at J, leaving 1 base unmatched. In germline, CDR1 is SEHNR, CDR2 FQNEAQ (reference sequence). This CDR3 is 15 amino acids long.

CDR3 amino acids: CASSGWAGTSVQETQYF. The DNA for the CDR3 is TGTGCCAGCAGCGGGTGGGCCGGGACTAGCGTACAAGAGACCCAGTACTTC. This sequence joins TRBV9 and TRBJ2-5; 10 positions agree with TRBD2. Germline V CDR1 and CDR2: SGDLS, YYNGEE. V lost 3 bases, J lost 2 bases, and 10 bases stayed unmatched. This CDR3 region has 17 residues.

This clone was picked up a small number of times. V gene TRBV28 combines with J gene TRBJ1-2; D gene unclear. The germline gives CDR1 MDHEN, CDR2 SYDVKM. V lost 5 bases and J lost 7, with 14 bases in between. This CDR3 has 13 residues. For the CDR3, the DNA is TGTGCCAGCAGTCCTCCCACTTTCTCTGGCTACACCTTC. It translates to CASSPPTFSGYTF.